This T cell receptor (beta chain) was found in a study of control samples from healthy donors and cancer patients. Trimming cost V 4 bases and J 6 bases, with 12 bases left between them. Germline V lookup: CDR1 SGHTA, CDR2 FQGNSA. This CDR3 is built from 13 residues. Only in-frame clones appear in the TCRdb table, and some are missing; sequencing was by immunoSEQ multiplex PCR. Among 150,000 to 180,000 clones, about 94% were seen once, and the ten largest hold approximately 5.7%. The receptor was isolated from a man aged 35-49 years in good health. V is TRBV7-2 and J is TRBJ1-2; the D gene is possibly TRBD1 (5 bases). Sequenced material: blood. This CDR3 is CASSWRGADGYTF. In nucleotides, the CDR3 is TGTGCCAGCAGCTGGCGAGGGGCGGATGGCTACACCTTC.